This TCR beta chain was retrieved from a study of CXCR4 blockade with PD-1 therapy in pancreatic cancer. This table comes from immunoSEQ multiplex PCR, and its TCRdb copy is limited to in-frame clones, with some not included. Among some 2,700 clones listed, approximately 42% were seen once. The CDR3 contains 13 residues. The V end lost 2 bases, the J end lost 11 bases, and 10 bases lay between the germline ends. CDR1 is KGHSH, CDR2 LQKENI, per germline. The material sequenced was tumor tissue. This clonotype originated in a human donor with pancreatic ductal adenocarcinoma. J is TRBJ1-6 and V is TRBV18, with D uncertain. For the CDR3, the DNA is TGTGCCAGCTCACCAGAGAGGCTACCACCCCTCCACTTT. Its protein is CASSPERLPPLHF.